Listed below are T cell receptor beta chains from one sample, sequenced in a study of sequential checkpoint blockade in melanoma. Some clones are missing from TCRdb's copy, which holds only in-frame ones; the method was immunoSEQ multiplex PCR. The sample holds about 9,300 clones, 25% to 30% seen once. Material: tumor tissue (inferred from file names), obtained from a patient given nivolumab and ipilimumab in sequence. Receptors originate from a human donor with melanoma. Each CDR3 is given with its conserved first and last residue. The D gene is left open where the match is weak. Clone size is shown for a subset of rows, as once, few, many or a class of expanded clone.

TRBV9	.	.	TRBJ2-7	CASSVGVGWYEQYF	TGTGCCAGCAGCGTGGGGGTTGGTTGGTACGAGCAGTACTTC
TRBV11-3	few	TRBD1	TRBJ1-1	CASSSQGAGTEAFF	TGTGCCAGCAGCTCACAGGGGGCTGGCACTGAAGCTTTCTTT
TRBV4-1	many	.	TRBJ2-3	CASSRIGTAGTDTQYF	TGCGCCAGCAGCCGCATAGGGACCGCGGGCACAGATACGCAGTATTTT
TRBV11-3	many	.	TRBJ2-1	CASSFSPSGNEQFF	TGTGCCAGCAGCTTCAGCCCATCCGGGAATGAGCAGTTCTTC
TRBV18	.	TRBD1	TRBJ1-5	CASSSTGGQPQHF	TGTGCCAGCTCGTCGACAGGGGGTCAGCCCCAGCATTTT
TRBV18	few	.	TRBJ1-3	CASSPQGNSGNTIYF	TGTGCCAGCTCACCACAAGGAAACTCTGGAAACACCATATATTTT
TRBV5-1	.	TRBD2	TRBJ2-5	CASSRAGTRAETQYF	TGCGCCAGCAGCAGAGCCGGGACTAGAGCGGAGACCCAGTACTTC
TRBV15	.	TRBD2	TRBJ2-3	CATRTGGLGTDTQYF	TGTGCCACCAGAACGGGGGGGCTAGGCACAGATACGCAGTATTTT
TRBV11-3	many	TRBD1	TRBJ2-1	CASSQQGIAYNEQFF	TGTGCCAGCAGCCAACAGGGGATTGCCTACAATGAGCAGTTCTTC
TRBV23-1	.	.	TRBJ2-1	CASSGLQGDEQFF	TGCGCCAGCAGCGGTTTACAGGGTGATGAGCAGTTCTTC
TRBV5-1	.	.	TRBJ1-2	CASSPGGRSGYGYTF	TGCGCCAGCAGCCCGGGTGGGAGGTCGGGCTATGGCTACACCTTC
TRBV28	.	.	TRBJ2-2	CASSLSNTGELFF	TGTGCCAGCAGTCTCTCGAACACCGGGGAGCTGTTTTTT
TRBV5-1	.	.	TRBJ1-1	CASSSSPRDPRTEAFF	TGCGCCAGCAGCTCCTCTCCCAGGGACCCCAGGACTGAAGCTTTCTTT
TRBV28	.	.	TRBJ2-7	CASSLRVGEQYF	TGTGCCAGCAGTTTACGGGTGGGCGAGCAGTACTTC
TRBV11-3	few	TRBD1	TRBJ1-2	CASSFFLRGSNYGYTF	TGTGCCAGCAGCTTTTTTCTCAGGGGGTCTAACTATGGCTACACCTTC
TRBV6-8	.	TRBD1	TRBJ2-1	CAISSGTEAIKQFF	TGTGCCATCAGTTCCGGGACAGAAGCAATTAAGCAGTTCTTC
TRBV12-5	once	.	TRBJ2-3	CATGGGDTQYF	TGTGCCACAGGGGGGGGAGATACGCAGTATTTT
TRBV11-3	few	.	TRBJ1-4	CASSSGGAHYEKLFF	TGTGCCAGCAGCTCCGGGGGGGCGCATTATGAAAAACTGTTTTTT
TRBV19	few	.	TRBJ1-6	CASTLEGGSPLHF	TGTGCCAGTACCCTCGAGGGTGGATCACCCCTCCACTTT
TRBV11-3	few	.	TRBJ2-5	CASSLFGGSQETQYF	TGTGCCAGCAGCTTATTTGGTGGCAGCCAAGAGACCCAGTACTTC
TRBV6-8	many	TRBD2	TRBJ2-3	CASTNGGAQDTQYF	TGTGCCAGCACCAACGGGGGGGCCCAAGATACGCAGTATTTT
TRBV11-3	few	.	TRBJ1-2	CASSLRVQGYGYTF	TGTGCCAGCAGCTTAAGGGTCCAGGGCTATGGCTACACCTTC
TRBV11-3	many	.	TRBJ2-6	CASRTFFGANVLTF	TGTGCCAGCCGAACCTTCTTCGGGGCCAACGTCCTGACTTTC